This is a list of T cell receptor beta chains from one sample in a study of T cells in Graves' hyperthyroidism and ophthalmopathy. MiXCR, run by TCRdb on the multiplex PCR reads, gives a single entry per CDR3 protein. The sample has 45,000 to 50,000 distinct CDR3 sequences, roughly 49% seen once. The sample comprised peripheral blood or thyroid tissue (not recorded which). Receptors were obtained from a woman between 50 and 59 years old with Graves' hyperthyroidism. Both conserved end residues are part of each CDR3. Fields, in order: V gene, clone size, D gene, J gene, CDR3 DNA, CDR3 protein. A D gene is named only where the DNA matches it firmly. The size entry is marked missing in some rows and otherwise reads once, few, many or a size class.

TRBV20-1,-,TRBD1,TRBJ2-7,TGCAGTGCTACCCGGGACAGGGGAGTACTGGGCTACGAGCAGTACTTC,CSATRDRGVLGYEQYF
TRBV7-2,-,-,TRBJ2-2,TGTGCCAGCAGCCCTTTAATCGGGGAGCTGTTTTTT,CASSPLIGELFF
TRBV20-1,-,-,TRBJ2-2,TGCAGTGCCAGCAGAGTGGGTGCCGGGGAGCTGTTTTTT,CSASRVGAGELFF
TRBV10-3,-,-,TRBJ2-7,TGTGCCAGCAGTGTTAGGGGGTTC,CASSVRGF
TRBV6-1,many,-,TRBJ2-5,TGTGCCAGCAGTGAGAGTCCCCTGGAGACCCAGTACTTC,CASSESPLETQYF
TRBV11-2,medium-sized,-,TRBJ2-5,TGTGCCAGCAGCGTACAAGAGACCCAGTACTTC,CASSVQETQYF
TRBV20-1,-,TRBD2,TRBJ2-5,TGCAGTGCGGGGACTAGCGGGAGTGGTGAGACCCAGTACTTC,CSAGTSGSGETQYF
TRBV7-2,-,TRBD1,TRBJ2-6,TGTGCCAGCAGCCCTGTAGGGGGCACTGGGGCCAACGTCCTGACTTTC,CASSPVGGTGANVLTF
TRBV2,many,-,TRBJ1-4,TGTGCCAGCAGTGAACAGGGCCTTTTCGGCGGAGAAAAACTGTTTTTT,CASSEQGLFGGEKLFF
TRBV7-8,-,TRBD2,TRBJ2-7,TGTGCCAGCAGCTTAGGTGTGTCGGGAAGGACTAGCGGACATAGCTCCTACGAGCAGTACTTC,CASSLGVSGRTSGHSSYEQYF
TRBV28,few,TRBD2,TRBJ2-2,TGTGCCAGCAGTTCCCCGGGACTAGCGGGACCCACCGGGGAGCTGTTTTTT,CASSSPGLAGPTGELFF
TRBV7-2,many,TRBD1,TRBJ2-7,TGTGCCAGCAGCCACAGGGGCCATCCCCCACCGGTTTACGAGCAGTACTTC,CASSHRGHPPPVYEQYF
TRBV7-4,-,-,TRBJ2-2,TGTGCCAGCAGCTTAGACGCAGGGGAGCTGTTTTTT,CASSLDAGELFF
TRBV29-1,many,-,TRBJ2-6,TGCAGCGTGGGCCCTGCGGGAGCCAACGTCCTGACTTTC,CSVGPAGANVLTF
TRBV12-3/TRBV12-4,-,TRBD1,TRBJ2-7,TGTGCCAGCAGCAGGAGACAGGGTGCCGACGAGCAGTACTTC,CASSRRQGADEQYF
TRBV4-3,-,TRBD2,TRBJ2-7,TGCGCCAGCGGCCAGGAGCAGGTAGCGGGAGGGCCGTCTTACGAGCAGTACTTC,CASGQEQVAGGPSYEQYF
TRBV2,many,TRBD1,TRBJ1-1,TGTGCCAGCAGGGGTCGGACAGGATACACTGAAGCTTTCTTT,CASRGRTGYTEAFF
TRBV20-1,-,TRBD2,TRBJ2-1,TGCAGTGCTAGCGCTAGCGGGATGAAGAATGAGCAGTTCTTC,CSASASGMKNEQFF
TRBV20-1,once,TRBD2,TRBJ2-5,TGCAGTGCTAGAGACCTAGCGGGAGGTCGGCAAGAGACCCAGTACTTC,CSARDLAGGRQETQYF
TRBV20-1,many,TRBD2,TRBJ2-3,TGCAGTGCCAAACTAGCGCAAGTTAGCACAGATACGCAGTATTTT,CSAKLAQVSTDTQYF
TRBV18,-,TRBD1,TRBJ1-2,TGTGCCAGCTCACTTACGACAGGGGACGGCTATGGCTACACCTTC,CASSLTTGDGYGYTF
TRBV2,-,TRBD2,TRBJ2-7,TGTGCCAGCAGGAGACTAGCGGGTCCCTACGAGCAGTACTTC,CASRRLAGPYEQYF
TRBV30,many,-,TRBJ1-5,TGTGCCTGGAGTGAGGTCCAGCGCAATCAGCCCCAGCATTTT,CAWSEVQRNQPQHF
TRBV20-1,many,-,TRBJ2-7,TGCAGTGCTAGAGATCTCGCCAGGGCTTTGAGGGAGCAGTACTTC,CSARDLARALREQYF
TRBV7-9,many,-,TRBJ1-2,TGTGCCAGCAGCTCTTTGTATGGCTACACCTTC,CASSSLYGYTF
TRBV19,-,-,TRBJ2-5,TGTGCCAGTAGTGCCAGCAGCTTGTCAAGACCCCCCGGAGAGACCCAGTACTTC,CASSASSLSRPPGETQYF
TRBV7-8,-,-,TRBJ1-4,TGTGCCAGCAGCTTAGTCCCGGTTACTGAAAAACTGTTTTTT,CASSLVPVTEKLFF
TRBV11-2,medium-sized,TRBD1,TRBJ2-5,TGTGCCAGCAGCTCAAATATGTGGACAGGGAGGGAGACCCAGTACTTC,CASSSNMWTGRETQYF
TRBV9,few,TRBD1,TRBJ2-2,TGTGCCAGCAGCGCGGGACAGCGGAACACCGGGGAGCTGTTTTTT,CASSAGQRNTGELFF
TRBV2,-,-,TRBJ2-5,-,CASSGEEQRSEKLFFGSGTQYF
TRBV5-1,many,-,TRBJ1-1,TGCGCCAGCAGCTTGGCCCTACGGGGGACCCACATGAACACTGAAGCTTTCTTT,CASSLALRGTHMNTEAFF